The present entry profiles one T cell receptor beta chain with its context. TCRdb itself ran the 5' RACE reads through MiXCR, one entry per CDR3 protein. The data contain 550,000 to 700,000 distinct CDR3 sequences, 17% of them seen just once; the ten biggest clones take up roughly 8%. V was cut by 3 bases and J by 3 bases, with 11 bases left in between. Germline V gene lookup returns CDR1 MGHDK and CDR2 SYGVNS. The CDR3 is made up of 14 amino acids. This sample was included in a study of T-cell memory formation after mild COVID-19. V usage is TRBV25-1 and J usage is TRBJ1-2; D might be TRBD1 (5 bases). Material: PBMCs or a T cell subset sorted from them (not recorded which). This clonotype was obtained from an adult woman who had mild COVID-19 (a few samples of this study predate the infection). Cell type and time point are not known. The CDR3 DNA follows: TGTGCCAGCAGTGAGAGCGGGACCTACTATGGCTACACCTTC. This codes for CASSESGTYYGYTF.